The 10 T cell receptor beta chains below come from one sample, sequenced in a study of blood T cell repertoires in COVID-19 (TCRdb year 2020). The library was made by the immunoSEQ multiplex PCR assay. The immuneACCESS repertoire file appears here via TCRdb, limited to in-frame rearrangements. These files lack a portion of the clones; in checked studies, under half of the deficit traces to unresolved V genes, and the cause of the others is not known. A total of under 300,000 clones appear in this sample, 70% to 75% of them only once. 3% to 3.5% of the sample goes to the ten largest clones. The specimen sequenced was peripheral blood. Receptors were obtained from a woman aged 80 or over with acute or convalescent COVID-19.

The gene calls are TRBV28 and TRBJ2-5; 8 bases are a match to TRBD1. Germline CDR1 and CDR2: MDHEN and SYDVKM. V was clipped by 3 bases and J by 4 bases; unmatched bases: 7. There are 15 residues in the CDR3. CDR3: CASSLPTGGAETQYF. The CDR3 DNA reads TGTGCCAGCAGTTTGCCTACAGGGGGAGCAGAGACCCAGTACTTC.

This chain links TRBV18 with TRBJ2-5, with 11 bases matching TRBD1. The germline CDR1 and CDR2 sequences are KGHSH and LQKENI. CDR3 length: 15 amino acids. J was trimmed by 4 bases and V by 4 bases; bases with no gene match: 5. The CDR3 loop is CASSRAGQGAETQYF. The CDR3 coding sequence is TGTGCCAGCTCACGAGCCGGACAGGGGGCAGAGACCCAGTACTTC.

This clone has a handful of counts. This chain uses TRBV7-9 with TRBJ1-5; D remains unclear. Germline V lookup: CDR1 SEHNR, CDR2 FQNEAQ (reference sequence). The CDR3 runs 16 residues. The germline V and J ends were trimmed by 2 bases and 2 bases, with 13 bases remaining between them. DNA for the CDR3: TGTGCCAGCAGCTTACTAACCGGGGAGGGCAATCAGCCCCAGCATTTT. It encodes CASSLLTGEGNQPQHF. The full variable domain, completed using reference TRBV7-9 and TRBJ1-5, is DTGVSQNPRHKITKRGQNVTFRCDPISEHNRLYWYRQTLGQGPEFLTYFQNEAQLEKSRLLSDRFSAERPKGSFSTLEIQRTEQGDSAMYLCASSLLTGEGNQPQHFGDGTRLSIL.

The gene calls are TRBV19 and TRBJ2-2; 12 positions agree with TRBD2. V lost 1 base to trimming and J lost 5 bases; unmatched junction nucleotides: 2. Germline V CDR1 and CDR2: LNHDA, SQIVND (reference sequence). The CDR3 is 16 amino acids. As DNA, the CDR3 is TGTGCCAGTAGTATAGGACTAGCGGGGGTTACCGGGGAGCTGTTTTTT. Protein: CASSIGLAGVTGELFF.

V is TRBV4-3 and J is TRBJ2-6; possible D gene TRBD1, 5 bases. From germline, CDR1 is LGHNA and CDR2 YSLEER. The CDR3 consists of 16 residues. V dropped 6 bases and J dropped 0 bases, with 12 bases sitting between them. CDR3 sequence reads: CASRPTASSGANVLTF. For the CDR3, the DNA is TGCGCCAGCAGGCCGACAGCTAGCTCTGGGGCCAACGTCCTGACTTTC.

The chain links TRBV30 to TRBJ2-3; TRBD2 aligns across 7 bases. Germline V gene sequence: CDR1 GTSNPN, CDR2 SVGIG (reference sequence). The length of the CDR3 is 15 residues. V gave up 0 bases and J gave up 1 base; unmatched junction bases: 4. CDR3 sequence reads: CAWSVVAGRTDTQYF. DNA for the CDR3: TGTGCCTGGAGTGTAGTAGCGGGCCGCACAGATACGCAGTATTTT.

The gene calls are TRBV15 and TRBJ2-5; tentatively, D is TRBD1 (7 bases). Germline loops: CDR1 LNHNV, CDR2 YYDKDF (reference sequence). V was clipped by 8 bases and J by 3 bases, with 13 bases between them. The CDR3 spans 13 residues. CDR3 nucleotide sequence: TGTGCCACCCGGACAGGAGGGGAAGAGACCCAGTACTTC. This gives the protein CATRTGGEETQYF.

The chain links TRBV5-5 to TRBJ2-3; no definite D call. The V gene's germline CDR1 is SGHKS and CDR2 YYEKEE (reference sequence). This CDR3 has 14 amino acids. The V and J ends lost 0 bases and 2 bases respectively, with 7 bases between them. The CDR3 sequence: CASSLDFLTDTQYF. The CDR3 DNA reads TGTGCCAGCAGCTTGGACTTCCTCACAGATACGCAGTATTTT.

The chain recombines TRBV11-2 with TRBJ1-1; D not resolved. The CDR3 consists of 13 residues. Trimming stripped 1 base from V and 5 bases from J, with 8 bases between. CDR1 and CDR2 (germline): SGHAT, FQNNGV. The chain's CDR3 is CASSLVGSTEAFF. CDR3 nucleotide sequence: TGTGCCAGCAGCTTAGTCGGGAGTACTGAAGCTTTCTTT.

The chain is built from TRBV20-1 and TRBJ2-7; the D gene is possibly TRBD2 (5 bases). Per germline, CDR1 DFQATT and CDR2 SNEGSKA (reference sequence). V lost 3 bases to trimming and J lost 4 bases, with 19 bases between them. CDR3 length equals 15 residues. This CDR3 is CSASNSIGSRYEQYF. CDR3 sequence (DNA): TGCAGTGCTAGTAATTCTATTGGGAGTAGGTACGAGCAGTACTTC.